Listed below are T cell receptor beta chains from one sample, sequenced in a study of regulatory T cells in long-lasting Graves disease. TCRdb reprocessed the multiplex PCR reads with MiXCR, giving one entry per CDR3 protein. This sample has a few hundred thousand distinct CDR3 sequences, with 16% found just once. In addition, the sample was reused for a study of T cells in Graves' hyperthyroidism and ophthalmopathy.

The sequencing here drew on peripheral blood mononuclear cells (PBMCs), taken at new diagnosis, from a patient treated with antithyroid drugs. The receptors stem from a man in his forties or fifties with Graves disease. Each CDR3 is given with its conserved first and last residue. Fields, in order: J gene, clone size, D gene, V gene, CDR3 DNA, CDR3 protein. D genes are given only for firm matches. The size entry is marked missing in some rows and otherwise reads once, few, many or a size class.

j_call: TRBJ1-2; clone_size: many; d_call: TRBD1; v_call: TRBV28; cdr3_nt: TGTGCCAGCAGTTTAGTATCTCGACAGGGGGCGTTTCCTGGCTACACCTTC; cdr3_aa: CASSLVSRQGAFPGYTF
j_call: TRBJ1-5; clone_size: few; d_call: .; v_call: TRBV24-1; cdr3_nt: TGTGCCACCAGTGACCTCAATCCGGGACGGAAGAGTAAGGGCAATCAGCCCCAGCATTTT; cdr3_aa: CATSDLNPGRKSKGNQPQHF
j_call: TRBJ2-5; clone_size: many; d_call: TRBD1; v_call: TRBV6-5; cdr3_nt: TGTGCCAGCAGTTACTCGGGACAGGGGAACTGGGCCCAGTACTTC; cdr3_aa: CASSYSGQGNWAQYF
j_call: TRBJ2-3; clone_size: many; d_call: .; v_call: TRBV5-1; cdr3_nt: TGTGCCAGCAGCCTGCAAGGGGGAGATACGCAGTATTTT; cdr3_aa: CASSLQGGDTQYF
j_call: TRBJ2-3; clone_size: .; d_call: TRBD2; v_call: TRBV13; cdr3_nt: TGTGCCAGCAGCTTATTGGGGGAGGGTACGCAGTATTTT; cdr3_aa: CASSLLGEGTQYF
j_call: TRBJ1-5; clone_size: many; d_call: .; v_call: TRBV2; cdr3_nt: TGTGCCAGCAAGGAGCAGACGGGCAATCAGCCCCAGCATTTT; cdr3_aa: CASKEQTGNQPQHF
j_call: TRBJ1-1; clone_size: few; d_call: .; v_call: TRBV9; cdr3_nt: TGTGCCAGCAGCCTCTACGGGGCGATGACTGAAGCTTTCTTT; cdr3_aa: CASSLYGAMTEAFF
j_call: TRBJ1-1; clone_size: .; d_call: .; v_call: TRBV15; cdr3_nt: TGTGCCACCAGCAGAGATGCATTGGAACTGGGTGAAGCTTTCTTT; cdr3_aa: CATSRDALELGEAFF
j_call: TRBJ2-2; clone_size: few; d_call: .; v_call: TRBV20-1; cdr3_nt: TGCAGTGCTAGAGATGACTTCCACCCTCGGAACACCGGGGAGCTGTTTTTT; cdr3_aa: CSARDDFHPRNTGELFF
j_call: TRBJ2-5; clone_size: .; d_call: TRBD1; v_call: TRBV5-1; cdr3_nt: TGCGCCAGCAGCGGACAGGGGCGGCAAGAGACCCAGTACTTC; cdr3_aa: CASSGQGRQETQYF
j_call: TRBJ2-2; clone_size: .; d_call: .; v_call: TRBV3-1; cdr3_nt: TGTGCCAGCAGCCAAGATCCTTACGGGGTTCAGAACACCGGGGAGCTGTTTTTT; cdr3_aa: CASSQDPYGVQNTGELFF
j_call: TRBJ2-2; clone_size: .; d_call: TRBD1; v_call: TRBV20-1; cdr3_nt: TGCAGTGCTAGAGACCAAACAGGGGGCAATCACGGGGAGCTGTTTTTT; cdr3_aa: CSARDQTGGNHGELFF
j_call: TRBJ2-1; clone_size: many; d_call: TRBD2; v_call: TRBV5-1; cdr3_nt: TGCGCCAGCAGCTTGGTGACTAGCGGGGGGTTGTACAATGAGCAGTTCTTC; cdr3_aa: CASSLVTSGGLYNEQFF
j_call: TRBJ2-4; clone_size: few; d_call: .; v_call: TRBV16; cdr3_nt: TGTGCCAGCAGCCAATATGTTACAAAAAACATTCAGTACTTC; cdr3_aa: CASSQYVTKNIQYF
j_call: TRBJ2-7; clone_size: .; d_call: .; v_call: TRBV4-2; cdr3_nt: TGTGCCAGCAGCCAAGATCCGGGGGTCTGGTCCTACGAGCAGTACTTC; cdr3_aa: CASSQDPGVWSYEQYF
j_call: TRBJ2-3; clone_size: few; d_call: .; v_call: TRBV12-3/TRBV12-4; cdr3_nt: TGTGCCAGCAGTTTTGGGCAGGTGGTTGGCACAGATACGCAGTATTTT; cdr3_aa: CASSFGQVVGTDTQYF
j_call: TRBJ2-2; clone_size: .; d_call: TRBD1; v_call: TRBV5-1; cdr3_nt: TGCGCCAGCAGCTTGGCCAGACGACAGGGGGCCCTTGCCGGGGAGCTGTTTTTT; cdr3_aa: CASSLARRQGALAGELFF
j_call: TRBJ2-1; clone_size: .; d_call: TRBD1; v_call: TRBV12-3/TRBV12-4; cdr3_nt: TGTGCCAGCAGCCCGGGACAGGGGTCCGATGAGCAGTTCTTC; cdr3_aa: CASSPGQGSDEQFF
j_call: TRBJ1-5; clone_size: many; d_call: .; v_call: TRBV27; cdr3_nt: TGTGCCAGCAGCAGGTTTAGCAATCAGCCCCAGCATTTT; cdr3_aa: CASSRFSNQPQHF
j_call: TRBJ1-4; clone_size: .; d_call: TRBD1; v_call: TRBV9; cdr3_nt: TGTGCCAGCAGCGCGGGACAGGGGGAAGAAAAACTGTTTTTT; cdr3_aa: CASSAGQGEEKLFF
j_call: TRBJ2-5; clone_size: few; d_call: .; v_call: TRBV5-1; cdr3_nt: TGCGCCAGCAGCTTGGTACAGGGTGCAGAGACCCAGTACTTC; cdr3_aa: CASSLVQGAETQYF
j_call: TRBJ2-7; clone_size: many; d_call: .; v_call: TRBV5-1; cdr3_nt: TGCGCCAGCAGCTTGGGGACGTACTACGAGCAGTACTTC; cdr3_aa: CASSLGTYYEQYF
j_call: TRBJ1-5; clone_size: many; d_call: .; v_call: TRBV7-8; cdr3_nt: TGTGCCAGCAGCTCATGGAACCGGCCCAATCAGCCCCAGCATTTT; cdr3_aa: CASSSWNRPNQPQHF
j_call: TRBJ1-5; clone_size: .; d_call: .; v_call: TRBV12-3/TRBV12-4; cdr3_nt: TGTGCCAGCAGCCCCGGACAGTGGGCTCAGCCCCAGCATTTT; cdr3_aa: CASSPGQWAQPQHF
j_call: TRBJ2-5; clone_size: many; d_call: TRBD2; v_call: TRBV6-1; cdr3_nt: TGTGCCAGCAGCCCGGGACTAGGCAAGCAGACCCAGTACTTC; cdr3_aa: CASSPGLGKQTQYF
j_call: TRBJ1-1; clone_size: .; d_call: TRBD1; v_call: TRBV12-3/TRBV12-4; cdr3_nt: TGTGCCAGCAGTTTATTTACAGGGGGCACTGAAGCTTTCTTT; cdr3_aa: CASSLFTGGTEAFF
j_call: TRBJ2-7; clone_size: many; d_call: .; v_call: TRBV3-1; cdr3_nt: TGTGCCAGCAGCCAAAATCCCGGGACAAATATGTACGAGCAGTACTTC; cdr3_aa: CASSQNPGTNMYEQYF